This T cell receptor beta chain stems from a study of blood T cell repertoires in COVID-19. Study-level information: Researchers got acute and convalescent COVID-19 samples from the United States, Italy and Spain. Sample material is recorded as cDNA or gDNA derived from T cells, B-cell-depleted T cells, or PBMCs.

The CDR3 contains 13 residues. Germline V gene lookup returns CDR1 LGHDT and CDR2 YNNKEL (reference sequence). The V and J ends lost 0 bases and 8 bases respectively, with 7 bases between them. There are a few counts of this clone. As processed by the authors: Using reference gene primer amplification, nucleated cell counts were estimated. The repertoire was sequenced with immunoSEQ multiplex PCR; TCRdb's copy has only in-frame clones and lacks some. V and J calls plus clone size are reproduced from that table; the DNA served to infer D and trimming. The sample lists under 100,000 clones; around 87% were seen once.

The gene calls are TRBV3-1 (or the pseudogene TRBV3-2) and TRBJ1-4, with unresolved D. The source is a human donor in a cohort sampled during active COVID-19. The specimen was peripheral blood. CDR3 sequence: CASSQDPLEKLFF. Here the CDR3 DNA reads TGTGCCAGCAGCCAAGATCCCCTAGAAAAACTGTTTTTT.